The 15 T cell receptor beta chains below come from one sample, sequenced in a study of post-analysis software for immune sequencing data. Study-level findings and limits: Included in a set of five TRBV segments more frequent in patients than controls were TRBV5-6, TRBV5-1 and TRBV20-1.

Sequencing libraries made from TCR beta cDNA carried unique molecular identifiers. TCRdb re-called the PCR reads with MiXCR, one entry per CDR3 protein. The table records under 900,000 distinct CDR3 sequences, roughly 50% of them present only once. Antigen specificity for these receptors is unknown. The sequenced sample consisted of blood. Every receptor here comes from a girl between 10 and 17 years old with multiple sclerosis.

V usage is TRBV7-6 and J usage is TRBJ2-5; tentatively, D is TRBD1 (6 bases). V shed 1 base and J shed 1 base, with 10 bases lying between them. Germline CDR1 SGHVS, CDR2 FNYEAQ. This CDR3 spans 15 amino acids. The CDR3 is CASSLVGQSQETQYF. CDR3 sequence (DNA): TGTGCCAGCAGCTTAGTCGGACAGTCCCAAGAGACCCAGTACTTC.

The genes are TRBV5-1 and TRBJ1-4; the D is unclear. Germline V gene data show CDR1 as SGHRS and CDR2 as YFSETQ. Trimming pared 4 bases from V and 7 bases from J, leaving 8 bases between. The CDR3 spans 12 residues. The CDR3 sequence: CASSQPSEKLFF. In DNA, the CDR3 is TGCGCCAGCAGCCAGCCGTCTGAAAAACTGTTTTTT.

This clonotype was detected only a few times. This chain joins TRBV7-6 and TRBJ1-1; tentatively, D is TRBD1 (5 bases). V shed 8 bases and J shed 2 bases, with 12 bases lying between them. Looked up from germline, CDR1 is SGHVS and CDR2 is FNYEAQ. The CDR3 contains 13 residues. As DNA, the CDR3 is TGTGCCAGCGGGGACGGCCGAAACACTGAAGCTTTCTTT. Its translation: CASGDGRNTEAFF. Using reference TRBV7-6 and TRBJ1-1 for the parts outside the CDR3, the full variable domain is GAGVSQSPRYKVTKRGQDVALRCDPISGHVSLYWYRQALGQGPEFLTYFNYEAQQDKSGLPNDRFSAERPEGSISTLTIQRTEQRDSAMYRCASGDGRNTEAFFGQGTRLTVV.

This chain connects TRBV7-6 to TRBJ2-7; D is possibly TRBD1 (6 bases). This CDR3 has 16 residues. The germline gives CDR1 SGHVS, CDR2 FNYEAQ. The germline V and J ends were trimmed by 2 bases and 2 bases, with 16 bases remaining between them. The CDR3 protein is CASSLKPTGGTYEQYF. CDR3 bases: TGTGCCAGCAGCTTAAAACCGACAGGTGGAACCTACGAGCAGTACTTC.

This rearrangement joins TRBV7-2 to TRBJ2-4; D uncertain. The CDR3 length is 16 residues. Germline loops: CDR1 SGHTA, CDR2 FQGNSA. With 5 bases removed from V and 0 bases from J, the gap between germline ends came to 14 bases. DNA of the CDR3: TGTGCCAGCAGCCCCCAGCCCCGCTCAGCCAAAAACATTCAGTACTTC. Translating it yields CASSPQPRSAKNIQYF.

In this sample, this clonotype turned up a few times. The genes are TRBV15 and TRBJ1-5; 9 bases agree with TRBD1. Germline-derived CDR1 and CDR2 are LNHNV and YYDKDF (reference sequence). This CDR3 has 15 residues. V shed 0 bases, J shed 4 bases, and the junction held 1 base outside the gene matches. In DNA, the CDR3 is TGTGCCACCAGCAGAGAGGGGACAGGGAATCAGCCCCAGCATTTT. It codes for CATSREGTGNQPQHF.

A note on this clonotype: An end of the junction differs from the germline gene, which may be a read error. The CDR3 DNA reads as TGTGTCAGCAGTGAAGCCGGCGGGAGTGGCTACACCTTC. Translation: CVSSEAGGSGYTF. The V call is TRBV25-1, the J call TRBJ1-2; D is unresolved. Germline assignment: CDR1 MGHDK and CDR2 SYGVNS. CDR3 size: 13 residues.

A few counts support this clonotype. Compared with germline, one end of the junction differs, possibly owing to a read error. The chain recombines TRBV6-6 with TRBJ2-7, with D tentatively TRBD2 (5 bases). The CDR3 is 14 residues long. In germline, CDR1 is MNHNY, CDR2 SVGAGI (reference sequence). The CDR3: CASSYLDFSSEQYF. In DNA, the CDR3 is TGTGCCAGCAGTTACTTGGACTTCTCCTCCGAGCAGTACTTC.

This clonotype was seen a handful of times. This chain connects TRBV7-8 to TRBJ2-1; 10 positions agree with TRBD2. The V and J ends lost 4 bases and 9 bases, in that order; junction bases with no gene match: 15. The CDR3 spans 17 residues. CDR1 and CDR2 from the germline V gene are SGHVS and FQNEAQ. The CDR3: CASSWGLAKGLGVEQFF. In nucleotides, the CDR3 is TGTGCCAGCAGCTGGGGACTAGCGAAAGGCTTAGGGGTTGAGCAGTTCTTC.

This clonotype was seen a few times. The genes are TRBV7-6 and TRBJ2-7; 8 bases align to TRBD1. Germline V gives CDR1 SGHVS, CDR2 FNYEAQ. J was trimmed by 5 bases and V by 1 base; bases with no gene match: 7. The CDR3 length is 15 residues. CDR3 bases: TGTGCCAGCAGCTTAGTAAGGACAGGGACCCACGAGCAGTACTTC. It yields the protein CASSLVRTGTHEQYF.

This clonotype was found a few times. The genes are TRBV6-1 and TRBJ2-6, with TRBD2 matching over 12 bases. The length of the CDR3 is 20 residues. V gave up 5 bases and J gave up 2 bases; unmatched junction bases: 13. Germline V lookup: CDR1 MNHNS, CDR2 SASEGT. CDR3 DNA sequence: TGTGCCAGCAGTCCCTTATCTCGACTAGCGGGAGTAGCTGGGGCCAACGTCCTGACTTTC. Protein: CASSPLSRLAGVAGANVLTF.

Concerning this clonotype: Germline and junction disagree at one end, which may indicate a read error. This chain connects TRBV6-6 to TRBJ2-1; D not resolved. CDR1 is MNHNY and CDR2 is SVGAGI in the germline V gene (reference sequence). The CDR3 has 11 amino acids. CDR3: CVSSLINEQFF. In DNA, the CDR3 is TGTGTCAGCAGCCTTATTAATGAGCAGTTCTTC.

This CDR3 is CSVTSGGLAQETQYF. In nucleotides, the CDR3 is TGCAGCGTGACTAGCGGGGGCCTCGCCCAAGAGACCCAGTACTTC. This chain links TRBV20-1 with TRBJ2-5; TRBD2 agrees at 12 bases. Per the germline V gene, CDR1 is DFQATT and CDR2 is SNEGSKA (reference sequence). The CDR3 consists of 15 residues.

This clonotype was counted only a few times. J is TRBJ2-1 and V is TRBV20-1, with TRBD1 identical over 9 bases. The V gene's germline CDR1 is DFQATT and CDR2 SNEGSKA (reference sequence). V lost 1 base to trimming and J lost 4 bases; unmatched junction nucleotides: 8. This CDR3 comprises 16 residues. CDR3 DNA: TGCAGTGCTAGAGTGAGGACAGGGGCCCCTTACAATGAGCAGTTCTTC. It encodes CSARVRTGAPYNEQFF.

The J gene is TRBJ2-2, the V gene TRBV20-1; D could derive from TRBD1 or TRBD2 (6 bases each). The V end lost 6 bases, the J end lost 2 bases, and 13 bases lay between the germline ends. CDR1 and CDR2 (germline): DFQATT, SNEGSKA (reference sequence). CDR3 length: 14 amino acids. The CDR3, as DNA: TGCAGTGCGGCCCGGGGGCGCAACACCGGGGAGCTGTTTTTT. Amino acid sequence: CSAARGRNTGELFF.